These T cell receptor beta chains were read from a single sample in a study of blood T cell repertoires in COVID-19. Profiled with immunoSEQ multiplex PCR; TCRdb holds only in-frame clones, not every one. The table shows about 190,000 clones, with under 80% occurring only once. The sequenced sample was peripheral blood. The receptors derive from a man aged 50-59 years who had recovered from COVID-19. Both conserved end residues are part of each CDR3. Fields, in order: J gene, clone size, D gene, V gene, CDR3 DNA, CDR3 protein. D genes are given only for firm matches. Only some rows state a clone size, as once, few, many or a class for expanded clones.

>TRBJ2-3|-|-|TRBV7-3
TGTGCCAGCAGCTTAGAGGGGGTAGATACGCAGTATTTT
CASSLEGVDTQYF
>TRBJ1-6|-|-|TRBV5-1
TGCGCCAGCAGCTCATCACAAACAGGGAGCGGTTCACCCCTCCACTTT
CASSSSQTGSGSPLHF
>TRBJ1-5|-|-|TRBV16
TGTGCCAGCAGCCAATCCAGGGTTGGCAATCAGCCCCAGCATTTT
CASSQSRVGNQPQHF
>TRBJ1-2|-|TRBD1|TRBV6-6
TGTGCCAGCAGCACAGGGGCCTTGAACGGAATTGGCTACACCTTC
CASSTGALNGIGYTF
>TRBJ2-1|-|-|TRBV30
TGTGCCTGGAGTGTAGTTCGTCTAGCAAGTGAGCAGTTCTTC
CAWSVVRLASEQFF
>TRBJ2-7|-|-|TRBV2
TGTGCCAGGGGGGAGGAGAGTTCCTACGAGCAGTACTTC
CARGEESSYEQYF
>TRBJ1-1|-|TRBD1|TRBV27
TGTGCCAGCAGTGCCACCGGGACAGGGGGCGTCACTGAAGCTTTCTTT
CASSATGTGGVTEAFF
>TRBJ2-7|-|-|TRBV14
TGTGCCAGCAGCCAAGAATATCCGCGGGAACCCTACGAGCAGTACTTC
CASSQEYPREPYEQYF
>TRBJ2-7|-|-|TRBV5-8
TGTGCCAGCACCAAACGGACAGCAAGCTCCTACGAGCAGTACTTC
CASTKRTASSYEQYF
>TRBJ2-1|-|-|TRBV4-2
TGTGCCAGCAGCCAAGATTATCAGGGCCGCCGGCTACAACATGAGCAGTTCTTC
CASSQDYQGRRLQHEQFF
>TRBJ2-5|-|-|TRBV6-5
TGTGCCAGCAGTTACCGGGGTGGAGAGACCCAGTACTTC
CASSYRGGETQYF
>TRBJ2-3|-|TRBD2|TRBV18
TGTGCCAGCTCACCTCAAAGCGGGAAGACAGATACGCAGTATTTT
CASSPQSGKTDTQYF
>TRBJ1-4|-|TRBD1|TRBV28
TGTGCCAGCAGAATCTTACGGTCGCAGGGGGGTGAAAAACTGTTTTTT
CASRILRSQGGEKLFF
>TRBJ1-2|once|-|TRBV5-1
TGCGCCAGCAGCTTGGGTACAGCTAAAAATAACTATGGCTACACCTTC
CASSLGTAKNNYGYTF
>TRBJ2-2|-|TRBD2|TRBV27
TGTGCCAGCAGGGTATTAGCGGGAGGGCTAACCGGGGAGCTGTTTTTT
CASRVLAGGLTGELFF
>TRBJ2-5|-|TRBD2|TRBV7-2
TGTGCCAGCAGCTTAACTAGCGGGAGTTTAGGAGAGACCCAGTACTTC
CASSLTSGSLGETQYF
>TRBJ2-1|-|TRBD1|TRBV19
TGTGCCAGTTCCCACTCGACAGGGACGAGCTTCTTC
CASSHSTGTSFF
>TRBJ1-5|-|-|TRBV28
TGTGCCAGCAGTTTAGGGACACAAGACGATCAGCCCCAGCATTTT
CASSLGTQDDQPQHF
>TRBJ2-7|-|TRBD2|TRBV4-3
TGCGCCAGCAGCCAAGACACGGCTAGCGGGAGGTACGAGCAGTACTTC
CASSQDTASGRYEQYF
>TRBJ1-5|-|-|TRBV30
TGTGCCTGGGGAATGGCCTCGGAGGGGCCCCAGCATTTT
CAWGMASEGPQHF
>TRBJ1-2|few|-|TRBV2
TGTGCCAGCAGTGATCTGGCAGGTTCTCGCTATGGCTACACCTTC
CASSDLAGSRYGYTF
>TRBJ1-1|few|TRBD1|TRBV19
TGTGCCAGTACCATGACAGGGATGAACACTGAAGCTTTCTTT
CASTMTGMNTEAFF
>TRBJ1-6|once|TRBD1|TRBV15
TGTGCCACCAGCGGACGGGACAGTAATTCACCCCTCCACTTT
CATSGRDSNSPLHF
>TRBJ2-7|-|-|TRBV5-1
TGCGCCAGCAGTCGTGACAGTTGGATCTACGAGCAGTACTTC
CASSRDSWIYEQYF
>TRBJ2-1|-|-|TRBV9
TGTGCCAGCAGCGTTGGCGGAACCTACAATGAGCAGTTCTTC
CASSVGGTYNEQFF
>TRBJ2-3|-|TRBD2|TRBV19
TGTGCCAGTAGTATGAGAAGCGGGAGTGGGGGAGGCACAGATACGCAGTATTTT
CASSMRSGSGGGTDTQYF
>TRBJ1-1|-|TRBD1|TRBV18
TGTGCCAGCTCACCACGTGAGGGGGCGGCTGAAGCTTTCTTT
CASSPREGAAEAFF
>TRBJ1-1|-|TRBD1|TRBV19
TGTGCCAGTAGTACCGACAGGGAATCCATTACTGAAGCTTTCTTT
CASSTDRESITEAFF
>TRBJ1-1|once|TRBD1|TRBV19
TGTGCCAGTAGCGGACAGGGGGTGGTTGCTGAAGCTTTCTTT
CASSGQGVVAEAFF
>TRBJ2-3|-|TRBD1|TRBV4-3
TGCGCCAGCAGCCAGGCCGGGACAGGGGTCGGGACGCAGTATTTT
CASSQAGTGVGTQYF
>TRBJ1-5|-|-|TRBV6-1
TGTGCCAGCAGTGAAGAGTGGGCAGTAAATAGCAATCAGCCCCAGCATTTT
CASSEEWAVNSNQPQHF
>TRBJ1-1|-|-|TRBV6-4
TGTGCCAGCAGTGACTCAAGGGGCACTGAAGCTTTCTTT
CASSDSRGTEAFF
>TRBJ2-7|-|TRBD2|TRBV29-1
TGCAGCGTACCGGGACTAGCGCTCTACGAGCAGTACTTC
CSVPGLALYEQYF
>TRBJ2-7|-|TRBD2|TRBV27
TGTGCCAGCAGTTTAAAGAGTTCGGCTAGCGGCGCAGAGCAGTACTTC
CASSLKSSASGAEQYF
>TRBJ2-2|-|-|TRBV5-1
TGCGCCAGCACACCGGTGGGCCGACCAAGCACCGGGGAGCTGTTTTTT
CASTPVGRPSTGELFF
>TRBJ2-7|-|TRBD1|TRBV7-8
TGTGCCAGCAGCCCGGGACAGGGGAATAAGTACTACGAGCAGTACTTC
CASSPGQGNKYYEQYF
>TRBJ1-3|-|-|TRBV15
TGTGCCACCGCAGTGTCCTCTGGAAACACCATATATTTT
CATAVSSGNTIYF
>TRBJ1-1|-|TRBD1|TRBV30
TGTGCCTGGTTGGGGACAGGGTACGTTGGATCTTTCTTT
CAWLGTGYVGSFF
>TRBJ1-1|-|-|TRBV19
TGTGCCAGTACTCCTGGTGCAGGGCCGAACACTGAAGCTTTCTTT
CASTPGAGPNTEAFF
>TRBJ1-6|-|-|TRBV30
TGTGCCTGGAGTGGGGGCATGGATTCACCCCTCCACTTT
CAWSGGMDSPLHF
>TRBJ1-4|few|-|TRBV11-2
TGTGCCAGCAGCTTAGCCGCGGGAACTAATGAAAAACTGTTTTTT
CASSLAAGTNEKLFF
>TRBJ1-3|-|-|TRBV4-3
TGCGCCAGCAGCCAGTCTGGGACACGGAACTCTGGAAACACCATATATTTT
CASSQSGTRNSGNTIYF
>TRBJ2-1|once|-|TRBV2
TGTGCCAGCATGAAGGCCCTAGCTAGCTCCTACAATGAGCAGTTCTTC
CASMKALASSYNEQFF
>TRBJ2-7|once|TRBD2|TRBV6-6
TGTGCCAGCAGTGGCACCTTAGCGGGAGGGCGGTACGAGCAGTACTTC
CASSGTLAGGRYEQYF
>TRBJ2-5|once|TRBD2|TRBV7-2
TGTGCCAGCAGCTTAACAAGCGGGAGTGGCGAGACCCAGTACTTC
CASSLTSGSGETQYF
>TRBJ2-5|-|TRBD2|TRBV7-9
TGTGCCACCAAACAGTCTAGCGGGACTAAAGAGACCCAGTACTTC
CATKQSSGTKETQYF
>TRBJ1-4|-|-|TRBV7-9
TGTGCCAGCAGCTCCCCAGGTGTACAGAAGAAACTGTTTTTT
CASSSPGVQKKLFF
>TRBJ1-2|-|TRBD1|TRBV3-1/TRBV3-2
TGTGCCAGCAGCCTGGGACAGTTAAGTGGCTACACCTTC
CASSLGQLSGYTF
>TRBJ1-1|-|-|TRBV5-1
TGCGCCAGCAGCTTAGGACAGATGAACACTGAAGCTTTCTTT
CASSLGQMNTEAFF
>TRBJ2-1|once|-|TRBV12-3/TRBV12-4
TGTGCCAGCAGACGAAGGGAGCAAGGTGAGCAGTTCTTC
CASRRREQGEQFF
>TRBJ2-5|-|TRBD1|TRBV9
TGTGCCAGCAGCATCCGGACAGGGGGCGAAGAGACCCAGTACTTC
CASSIRTGGEETQYF
>TRBJ2-2|-|TRBD2|TRBV27
TGTGCCAGCAGACACACTAGCGGGATCCCCACCGGGGAGCTGTTTTTT
CASRHTSGIPTGELFF
>TRBJ2-1|-|-|TRBV2
TGTGCCAGCAAAAAGGGGCTGGGAAATGAGCAGTTCTTC
CASKKGLGNEQFF
>TRBJ2-7|-|-|TRBV7-6
TGTGCCAGCAGCTCGGGACTGGTGACCTACGAGCAGTACTTC
CASSSGLVTYEQYF
>TRBJ2-7|-|-|TRBV29-1
TGCAGCGTTGAAGAGGCCTCCTACGAGCAGTACTTC
CSVEEASYEQYF
>TRBJ2-6|few|-|TRBV30
TGTGCCTGGTCCACCGGATTGAGGGGGGCCAACGTCCTGACTTTC
CAWSTGLRGANVLTF
>TRBJ1-1|-|TRBD1|TRBV4-3
TGCGCCAGCAGCCAGGAACGGTGGAGGGGGCCCACTGAAGCTTTCTTT
CASSQERWRGPTEAFF
>TRBJ2-4|-|TRBD2|TRBV5-1
TGCGCCAGCAGCTTGGGGACTAGCGGAGGCAAAAACATTCAGTACTTC
CASSLGTSGGKNIQYF